A single sample is the source of the 29 T cell receptor beta chains below, sequenced in a study of T-cell reconstitution after alpha-beta-depleted transplantation in children. Unique molecular identifiers were incorporated when the TCRbeta library was constructed. Via MiXCR, TCRdb re-called the PCR reads, giving one row per CDR3 protein. The sample contains 110,000 or so distinct CDR3 sequences, 5.5% to 7% of which appear only once. Sequenced material: PBMCs, mostly from graft donor cells, taken 360 days after TCRalphabeta/CD19-depleted stem cell transplant. All receptors derive from a male patient aged 2-9 years who had a stem cell transplant for acute lymphoblastic leukemia, so the T cells may come from the graft donor.

The V and J genes are TRBV27 and TRBJ2-7; D might be TRBD2 (6 bases). Trimming removed 4 bases from V and 4 bases from J, with 8 bases in between. The CDR3 runs to 12 residues. In germline, CDR1 is MNHEY, CDR2 SMNVEV (reference sequence). The CDR3 sequence: CASSWSGYEQYF. The CDR3 DNA sequence: TGTGCCAGCAGTTGGAGCGGGTACGAGCAGTACTTC.

At least ten counts were recorded for this clonotype. V usage is TRBV28 and J usage is TRBJ1-2, with D maybe TRBD1 (6 bases). The CDR3 extends over 15 amino acids. Germline V gene data show CDR1 as MDHEN and CDR2 as SYDVKM. The V and J ends lost 3 bases and 6 bases respectively, with 17 bases between them. The DNA for the CDR3 is TGTGCCAGCAGTTTGAGGGGGACTCCAGGGAATGGCTACACCTTC. It translates to CASSLRGTPGNGYTF.

This clonotype has a count of ten or more. The chain combines TRBV7-9 with TRBJ2-3; perhaps TRBD1 as D (5 bases). Deletions cut 8 bases from V and 2 bases from J, with 17 bases between. Per germline, CDR1 SEHNR and CDR2 FQNEAQ (reference sequence). The CDR3 has 15 residues. The CDR3, as DNA: TGTGCCAGCCAAACAATTAGGGGATCCACAGATACGCAGTATTTT. Translated: CASQTIRGSTDTQYF.

This clonotype was seen repeatedly, ten times or more. J is TRBJ2-2 and V is TRBV4-3; D not resolved. The CDR3 has 15 amino acids. Germline CDR1 is LGHNA and CDR2 is YSLEER. V was cut by 3 bases and J by 3 bases, with 11 bases left in between. For the CDR3, the DNA is TGCGCCAGCAGCCACCTGGGTACTTACACCGGGGAGCTGTTTTTT. Its protein product is CASSHLGTYTGELFF.

This clonotype was detected ten times or more. The chain is built from TRBV29-1 and TRBJ2-1; TRBD2 is a possible D gene (6 bases). CDR3 length equals 13 residues. V shed 7 bases and J shed 5 bases, with 15 bases lying between them. The germline CDR1 and CDR2 sequences are SQVTM and ANQGSEA. This CDR3 is CSGLRWRDNEQFF. The DNA of the CDR3 is TGCAGCGGACTTCGTTGGAGGGACAATGAGCAGTTCTTC.

This clonotype has at least ten counts. The chain recombines TRBV28 with TRBJ2-7; 8 bases map to TRBD1. The CDR3 has 17 residues. The junction had 15 bases not matched to a gene; V was cut back by 5 bases and J by 3 bases. Germline values: CDR1 MDHEN, CDR2 SYDVKM. CDR3 in DNA: TGTGCCAGCAGTATAGCTCCGGGACAGGCCCCAATCTACGAGCAGTACTTC. Encoded protein: CASSIAPGQAPIYEQYF.

The sample holds many counts of this clonotype. The V gene is TRBV4-2, the J gene TRBJ2-1; TRBD2 agrees at 9 bases. The V segment lost 0 bases and the J segment 7 bases; nucleotides outside the gene matches: 4. Germline V CDR1 and CDR2: LGHNA, YNFKEQ. The CDR3 runs 15 residues. CDR3 DNA: TGTGCCAGCAGCCAAGATGGTCTAGCGGGGAATGAGCAGTTCTTC. It codes for CASSQDGLAGNEQFF.

This clonotype came up a few times. This chain joins TRBV28 and TRBJ2-2; D is possibly TRBD2 (6 bases). V lost 3 bases and J 8 bases, leaving 13 bases between the germline ends. Germline V gives CDR1 MDHEN, CDR2 SYDVKM. The CDR3 has 14 amino acids. The chain's CDR3 is CASSFSRRGGELFF. CDR3 sequence (DNA): TGTGCCAGCAGTTTCTCAAGGAGGGGAGGGGAGCTGTTTTTT.

At least ten counts were recorded for this clonotype. The genes are TRBV15 and TRBJ2-5; 7 bases match TRBD2. Unmatched junction bases numbered 5, after V lost 1 base and J lost 3 bases. There are 15 residues in the CDR3. The germline V gene encodes CDR1 LNHNV and CDR2 YYDKDF (reference sequence). This CDR3 is CATSRVARGKETQYF. In DNA form, the CDR3 reads TGTGCCACCAGCAGAGTTGCGCGGGGGAAAGAGACCCAGTACTTC.

This clonotype was recorded many times. The chain is built from TRBV6-5 and TRBJ2-1; no clear D gene. Germline V gene data show CDR1 as MNHEY and CDR2 as SVGAGI. The CDR3 consists of 13 residues. Trimming removed 6 bases from V and 3 bases from J, with 9 bases in between. The CDR3, as DNA: TGTGCCAGCAGCTCCGGACGCTACAATGAGCAGTTCTTC. This sequence encodes CASSSGRYNEQFF.

This clonotype was seen at least ten times. The J gene is TRBJ1-1, the V gene TRBV7-3, with D possibly matching TRBD1 (5 bases). The length of the CDR3 is 13 residues. Germline CDR1 is SGHTA and CDR2 is FQGTGA. V was pared by 1 base and J by 5 bases, with 8 bases between. The CDR3 bases are TGTGCCAGCAGCTTAAAAGGGGCGACTGAAGCTTTCTTT. Translation: CASSLKGATEAFF.

This clonotype appeared many times. This chain connects TRBV4-3 to TRBJ2-1; TRBD2 matches 9 bases. The germline V gene has CDR1 LGHNA and CDR2 YSLEER. V dropped 4 bases and J dropped 0; count of bases not matched to a gene: 13. The CDR3 sequence is 19 residues long. CDR3 sequence: CASSPSFLAGFGSYNEQFF. CDR3 coding DNA: TGCGCCAGCAGCCCATCGTTCCTAGCGGGATTCGGCTCCTACAATGAGCAGTTCTTC.

This clonotype was detected a few times. This sequence joins TRBV10-3 and TRBJ1-2, with a tentative D call TRBD1 (5 bases). The CDR3 is 12 amino acids. Trimming took 11 bases from V and 4 from J, leaving 14 bases between them. Germline V CDR1 and CDR2: ENHRY, SYGVKD. Here the CDR3 DNA reads TGTGCCGTGCCTGGGGGACTCTATGGCTACACCTTC. Its protein is CAVPGGLYGYTF.

This clonotype has only a few counts. The chain is built from TRBV5-1 and TRBJ2-7; D unclear. CDR3 length: 12 amino acids. V dropped 0 bases and J dropped 6 bases, with 7 bases sitting between them. Germline CDR1 SGHRS, CDR2 YFSETQ. DNA for the CDR3: TGCGCCAGCAGCTTGGGGGCGGTCGAGCAGTACTTC. Protein product: CASSLGAVEQYF.

This clonotype showed up many times. The chain joins TRBV2 to TRBJ2-3; D uncertain. This CDR3 is 13 amino acids long. Trimming removed 3 bases from V and 1 base from J, with 5 bases in between. CDR1 and CDR2 from the germline V gene are SNHLY and FYNNEI. CDR3 in DNA: TGTGCCAGCAGTGATTTAGGCACAGATACGCAGTATTTT. Translated: CASSDLGTDTQYF.

The chain has TRBV4-2 and TRBJ2-7; D ambiguous. Germline lookup yields CDR1 LGHNA and CDR2 YNFKEQ. Trimming removed 1 base from V and 0 bases from J, with 4 bases in between. The CDR3 totals 13 residues. The CDR3 is CASSQATSYEQYF. CDR3 nucleotides: TGTGCCAGCAGCCAAGCAACCTCCTACGAGCAGTACTTC.

The rearrangement uses TRBV15 and TRBJ2-3; D is uncertain. With 3 bases removed from V and 4 bases from J, the gap between germline ends came to 5 bases. The CDR3 sequence is 12 residues long. CDR1 and CDR2 (germline): LNHNV, YYDKDF (reference sequence). The CDR3 loop reads CATSSTADTQYF. The CDR3 nucleotides read TGTGCCACCAGCAGCACAGCAGATACGCAGTATTTT.

This clonotype was detected many times. The chain joins TRBV7-2 to TRBJ2-5; TRBD1 matches at 9 bases. Trimming took 3 bases from V and 5 from J; bases not matched to a gene: 13. This CDR3 has 17 amino acids. CDR1 is SGHTA and CDR2 is FQGNSA in the germline V gene. The CDR3 DNA follows: TGTGCCAGCAGCTTGGCTAACAGGGGGCTAGGGAAGGAGACCCAGTACTTC. As protein: CASSLANRGLGKETQYF. Supplemented by reference TRBV7-2 and TRBJ2-5, the full variable domain reads GAGVSQSPSNKVTEKGKDVELRCDPISGHTALYWYRQSLGQGLEFLIYFQGNSAPDKSGLPSDRFSAERTGGSVSTLTIQRTQQEDSAVYLCASSLANRGLGKETQYFGPGTRLLVL.

V and J are TRBV2 and TRBJ2-5; TRBD1 aligns across 7 bases. There are 15 residues in the CDR3. CDR1 SNHLY and CDR2 FYNNEI come from the germline V gene. J was trimmed by 2 bases and V by 2 bases; bases with no gene match: 5. This CDR3 is CASSEFVRGQETQYF. In DNA form, the CDR3 reads TGTGCCAGCAGTGAATTCGTCAGGGGGCAAGAGACCCAGTACTTC.

The rearrangement joins TRBV6-1 to TRBJ2-7; the match to TRBD2 covers 7 bases. The germline V gene encodes CDR1 MNHNS and CDR2 SASEGT. J lost 0 bases, V lost 3 bases, and 5 bases had no gene match. There are 15 residues in the CDR3. Written as DNA, the CDR3 is TGTGCCAGCAGTGATCGACTAGCAGGCTCCTACGAGCAGTACTTC. This gives the protein CASSDRLAGSYEQYF.

This clonotype was recorded many times. The chain carries TRBV27 and TRBJ2-7, with 7 bases aligning to TRBD2. In germline, CDR1 is MNHEY, CDR2 SMNVEV (reference sequence). Trimming took 2 bases from V and 4 from J; bases not matched to a gene: 5. The CDR3 has 14 amino acids. In nucleotides, the CDR3 is TGTGCCAGCAGTTTAGCGGGGAGGGGATACGAGCAGTACTTC. Residues: CASSLAGRGYEQYF.

This clonotype was seen repeatedly, ten times or more. The chain couples TRBV10-3 to TRBJ1-6; D is possibly TRBD1 (5 bases). The CDR3 loop spans 14 amino acids. The germline V and J ends were trimmed by 3 bases and 10 bases, with 13 bases remaining between them. The germline V gene encodes CDR1 ENHRY and CDR2 SYGVKD. The CDR3 loop reads CAISDPGGGSPLHF. The CDR3 bases are TGTGCCATCAGTGACCCCGGGGGAGGGTCACCCCTCCACTTT.

This clonotype occurred many times. The chain is built from TRBV9 and TRBJ1-1; tentatively, D is TRBD1 (6 bases). The CDR3 spans 14 residues. CDR1 and CDR2 (germline): SGDLS, YYNGEE. V gave up 5 bases and J gave up 10 bases, with 21 bases separating them. The CDR3: CASRMPAKTGGAFF. CDR3 DNA sequence: TGTGCCAGCAGAATGCCCGCCAAGACAGGAGGAGCTTTCTTT.

This clonotype was seen repeatedly, ten times or more. The chain recombines TRBV4-2 with TRBJ2-1, with 11 positions matching TRBD2. Trimming took 1 base from V and 9 from J; bases not matched to a gene: 5. This CDR3 has 15 amino acids. Germline values: CDR1 LGHNA, CDR2 YNFKEQ. The CDR3 nucleotides are TGTGCCAGCAGCCAAGTTAGCGGGGGGGCCCGTGAGCAGTTCTTC. Its protein product is CASSQVSGGAREQFF.

The rearrangement links TRBV10-3 to TRBJ2-5; D not certain. The V and J ends lost 3 bases and 3 bases respectively, with 11 bases between them. The CDR3 runs 14 residues. CDR1 and CDR2 (germline): ENHRY, SYGVKD. The CDR3 DNA sequence: TGTGCCATCAGTGACTGGGTGGCGGAAGAGACCCAGTACTTC. This encodes CAISDWVAEETQYF.

This clonotype came up a few times. The CDR3 spells CAWSGWQSNTGELFF. The DNA for the CDR3 is TGTGCCTGGAGTGGTTGGCAGAGCAACACCGGGGAGCTGTTTTTT. The genes are TRBV30 and TRBJ2-2; D not resolved. The CDR3 totals 15 residues. The V end lost 1 base, the J end lost 2 bases, and 11 bases lay between the germline ends. Germline assignment: CDR1 GTSNPN and CDR2 SVGIG (reference sequence). Full variable domain (outside the CDR3, taken from reference TRBV30 and TRBJ2-2): SQTIHQWPATLVQPVGSPLSLECTVEGTSNPNLYWYRQAAGRGLQLLFYSVGIGQISSEVPQNLSASRPQDRQFILSSKKLLLSDSGFYLCAWSGWQSNTGELFFGEGSRLTVL.

This clonotype was seen repeatedly, ten times or more. The CDR3 spells CATGVWAEQFF. The CDR3 nucleotides are TGTGCCACCGGGGTCTGGGCTGAGCAGTTCTTC. The V and J genes are TRBV24-1 and TRBJ2-1, with D uncertain. CDR1 and CDR2 (germline): KGHDR, SFDVKD. V was pared by 9 bases and J by 9 bases, with 11 bases between. The CDR3 sequence is 11 residues long.

This clonotype was counted between two and nine times. The CDR3 loop reads CASSPPGTGPEQYF. CDR3 nucleotides: TGCGCCAGCAGCCCCCCCGGGACAGGGCCCGAGCAGTACTTC. The J gene is TRBJ2-7, the V gene TRBV4-3; 9 nucleotides match TRBD1. With V trimmed by 4 bases and J by 6 bases, 7 bases remained unmatched. The germline V gene has CDR1 LGHNA and CDR2 YSLEER. This CDR3 is 14 amino acids long.

The CDR3 loop is CASSPPGVAPYGYTF. In DNA form, the CDR3 reads TGCGCCAGCAGCCCCCCGGGAGTTGCGCCCTATGGCTACACCTTC. This chain uses TRBV4-3 with TRBJ1-2; D remains unclear. Trimming pared 4 bases from V and 4 bases from J, leaving 16 bases between. This CDR3 has 15 residues. From germline, CDR1 is LGHNA and CDR2 YSLEER.